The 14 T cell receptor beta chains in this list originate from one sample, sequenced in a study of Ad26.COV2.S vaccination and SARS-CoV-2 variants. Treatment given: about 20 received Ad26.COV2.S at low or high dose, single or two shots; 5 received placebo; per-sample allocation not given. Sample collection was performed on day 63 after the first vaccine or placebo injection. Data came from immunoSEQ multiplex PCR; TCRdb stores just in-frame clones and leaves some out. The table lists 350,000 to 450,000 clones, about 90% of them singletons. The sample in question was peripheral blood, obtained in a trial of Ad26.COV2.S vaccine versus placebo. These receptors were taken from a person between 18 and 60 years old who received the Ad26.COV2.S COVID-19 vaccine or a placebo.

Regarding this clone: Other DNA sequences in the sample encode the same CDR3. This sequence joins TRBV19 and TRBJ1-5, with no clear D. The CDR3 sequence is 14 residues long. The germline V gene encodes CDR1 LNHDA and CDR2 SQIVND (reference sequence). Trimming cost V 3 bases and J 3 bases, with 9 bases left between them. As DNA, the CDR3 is TGTGCCAGTAGTATTGGGCAGTCCAATCAGCCCCAGCATTTT. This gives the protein CASSIGQSNQPQHF.

The CDR3 DNA sequence: TGCGCCAGCAGCCCGGGTGGCAGGCAACACAATAACTATGGCTACACCTTC. It specifies CASSPGGRQHNNYGYTF. The chain carries TRBV4-3 and TRBJ1-2; D is unclear. This CDR3 region has 17 residues. Germline V gene data show CDR1 as LGHNA and CDR2 as YSLEER. V dropped 4 bases and J dropped 1 base, with 19 bases sitting between them.

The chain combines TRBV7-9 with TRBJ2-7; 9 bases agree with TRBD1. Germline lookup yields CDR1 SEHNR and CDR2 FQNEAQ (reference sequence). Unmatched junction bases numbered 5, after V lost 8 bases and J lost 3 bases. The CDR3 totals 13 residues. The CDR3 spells CASEGQGYYEQYF. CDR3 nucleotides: TGTGCCAGCGAGGGACAGGGCTACTACGAGCAGTACTTC.

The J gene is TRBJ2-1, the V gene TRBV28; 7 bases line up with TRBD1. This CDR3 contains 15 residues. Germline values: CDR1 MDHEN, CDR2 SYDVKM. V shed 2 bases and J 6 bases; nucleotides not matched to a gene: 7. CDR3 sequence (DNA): TGTGCCAGCAGTTTAGATCGGACAGGACCCAATGAGCAGTTCTTC. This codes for CASSLDRTGPNEQFF.

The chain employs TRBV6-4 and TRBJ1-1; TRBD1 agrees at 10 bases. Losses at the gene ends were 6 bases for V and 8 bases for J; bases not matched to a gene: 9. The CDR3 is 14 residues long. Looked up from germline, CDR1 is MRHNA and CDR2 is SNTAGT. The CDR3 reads CASSQTGGDSEAFF. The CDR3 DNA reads TGTGCCAGCAGCCAGACAGGGGGCGACTCCGAAGCTTTCTTT.

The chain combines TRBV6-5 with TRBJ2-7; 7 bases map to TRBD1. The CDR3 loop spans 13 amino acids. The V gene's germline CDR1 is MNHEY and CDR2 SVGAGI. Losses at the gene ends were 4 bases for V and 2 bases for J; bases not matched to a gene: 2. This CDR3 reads CASSFRGPYEQYF. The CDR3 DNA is TGTGCCAGCAGTTTTAGGGGGCCCTACGAGCAGTACTTC.

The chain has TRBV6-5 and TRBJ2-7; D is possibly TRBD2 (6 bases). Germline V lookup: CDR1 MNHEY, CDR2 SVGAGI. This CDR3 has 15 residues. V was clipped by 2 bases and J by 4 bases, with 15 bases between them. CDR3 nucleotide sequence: TGTGCCAGCAGTTACGGGCGGGGACCGACTTACGAGCAGTACTTC. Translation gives CASSYGRGPTYEQYF.

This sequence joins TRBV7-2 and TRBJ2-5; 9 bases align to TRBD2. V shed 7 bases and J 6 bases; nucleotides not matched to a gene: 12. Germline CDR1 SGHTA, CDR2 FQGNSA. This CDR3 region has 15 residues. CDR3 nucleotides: TGTGCCAGCACCCTAGTTGTCCTAGCGGGACAGACCCAGTACTTC. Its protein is CASTLVVLAGQTQYF.

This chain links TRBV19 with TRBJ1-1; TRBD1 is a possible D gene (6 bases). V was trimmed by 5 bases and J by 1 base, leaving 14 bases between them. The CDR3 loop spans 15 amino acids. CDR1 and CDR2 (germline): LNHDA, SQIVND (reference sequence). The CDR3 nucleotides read TGTGCCAGTAGTGCCCGACAGGCAGGGAACACTGAAGCTTTCTTT. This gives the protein CASSARQAGNTEAFF.

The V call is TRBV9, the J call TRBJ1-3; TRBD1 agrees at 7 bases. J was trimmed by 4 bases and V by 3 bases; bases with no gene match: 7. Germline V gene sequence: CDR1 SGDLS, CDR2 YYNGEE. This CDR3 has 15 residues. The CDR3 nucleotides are TGTGCCAGCAGCGATTACAGGGGTTCGGGAAACACCATATATTTT. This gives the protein CASSDYRGSGNTIYF.

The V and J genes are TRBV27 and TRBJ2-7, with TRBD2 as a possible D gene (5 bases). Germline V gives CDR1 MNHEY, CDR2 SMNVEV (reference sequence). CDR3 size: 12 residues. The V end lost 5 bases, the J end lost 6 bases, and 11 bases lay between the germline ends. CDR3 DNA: TGTGCCAGCAGTGGCGACTACCTCGAGCAGTACTTC. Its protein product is CASSGDYLEQYF.

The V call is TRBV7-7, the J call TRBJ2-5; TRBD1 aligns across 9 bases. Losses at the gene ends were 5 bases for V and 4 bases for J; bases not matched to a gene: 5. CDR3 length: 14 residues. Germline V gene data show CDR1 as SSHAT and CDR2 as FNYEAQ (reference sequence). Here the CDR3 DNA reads TGTGCCAGCAGCCAGGACAGGGGTGTAGAGACCCAGTACTTC. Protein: CASSQDRGVETQYF.

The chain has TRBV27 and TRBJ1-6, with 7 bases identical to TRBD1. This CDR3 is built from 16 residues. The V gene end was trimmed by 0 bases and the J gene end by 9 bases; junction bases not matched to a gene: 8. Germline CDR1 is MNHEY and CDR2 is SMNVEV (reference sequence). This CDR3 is CASSLSTGLWSSPLHF. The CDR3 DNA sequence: TGTGCCAGCAGTTTATCGACAGGGCTTTGGAGTTCACCCCTCCACTTT.

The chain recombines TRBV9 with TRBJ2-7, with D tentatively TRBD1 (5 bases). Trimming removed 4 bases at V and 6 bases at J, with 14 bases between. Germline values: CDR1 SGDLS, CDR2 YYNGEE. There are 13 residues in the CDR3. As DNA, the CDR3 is TGTGCCAGCAGCCTGGGTCAGGGTCGCGAGCAGTACTTC. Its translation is CASSLGQGREQYF.